The table lists the clone carrying this TCR beta chain with a few counts. Assembly of TCR beta libraries relied on iRepertoire HTBI primers together with Arm-PCR of CDR3 regions. One entry per CDR3 protein, called by TCRdb with MiXCR from the multiplex PCR reads. This table has about 220,000 distinct CDR3 sequences, approximately 18% appearing once. The J segment lost 5 bases and the V segment lost 4 bases, leaving 2 bases of the junction unmatched. This CDR3 is built from 13 residues. Per germline, CDR1 LNHDA and CDR2 SQIVND (reference sequence). This sample is part of a study of regulatory T cells in long-lasting Graves disease. As for time point: newly diagnosed GD, antithyroid drugs for less than 3 months. Extracted RNA from PBMCs served as the source of the TCR library. These data also formed part of another study, on T cells in Graves' hyperthyroidism and ophthalmopathy.

This specimen was peripheral blood mononuclear cells (PBMCs), taken at new diagnosis, from a patient treated with antithyroid drugs. The TCR originated in a woman in her twenties or thirties with Graves disease. The chain has TRBV19 and TRBJ2-7, with 10 bases identical to TRBD2. This CDR3 reads CASSTGLANEQYF. The CDR3 DNA follows: TGTGCCAGTAGTACGGGACTAGCGAACGAGCAGTACTTC.